These 13 T cell receptor beta chains were sequenced from one sample in a study of cytomegalovirus exposure and HLA in healthy donors. The PCR made use of 60 Vbeta and 13 Jbeta primers. The assay was immunoSEQ multiplex PCR, and TCRdb's table has in-frame clones only and misses some. The sample holds some 140,000 clones; 65% to 85% are singletons and the top ten take approximately 2.6%. The material sequenced was PBMCs. The origin of the receptors is a young man in good health and CMV-seronegative.

V usage is TRBV15 and J usage is TRBJ2-7; 11 positions agree with TRBD2. The germline V gene encodes CDR1 LNHNV and CDR2 YYDKDF (reference sequence). This CDR3 has 15 amino acids. V was pared by 4 bases and J by 6 bases, with 8 bases of the junction left unmatched. The CDR3: CATSMVAGGPFEQYF. As DNA, the CDR3 is TGTGCCACCAGCATGGTAGCGGGGGGGCCGTTCGAGCAGTACTTC.

V gene TRBV6-5 combines with J gene TRBJ1-4, with 9 nucleotides matching TRBD1. Trimming at V came to 6 bases and at J to 8 bases, leaving 10 bases not matched to a gene. CDR1 MNHEY and CDR2 SVGAGI come from the germline V gene. The CDR3 has 15 amino acids. This CDR3 reads CASSPTNRGREKLFF. In nucleotides, the CDR3 is TGTGCCAGCAGCCCCACCAACAGGGGGCGGGAAAAACTGTTTTTT.

This rearrangement joins TRBV7-2 to TRBJ2-3; D is perhaps TRBD1 (5 bases). Germline assignment: CDR1 SGHTA and CDR2 FQGNSA. The germline V and J ends were trimmed by 1 base and 0 bases, with 5 bases remaining between them. There are 14 residues in the CDR3. The CDR3 nucleotides read TGTGCCAGCAGCTTAGACAGGAGCACAGATACGCAGTATTTT. This gives the protein CASSLDRSTDTQYF.

The V call is TRBV4-1, the J call TRBJ2-5, with a possible D match to TRBD1 (6 bases). The V end was cut by 4 bases, the J end by 5 bases, with 20 bases between. This CDR3 spans 16 amino acids. Germline values: CDR1 MGHRA, CDR2 YSYEKL. The CDR3 nucleotides are TGCGCCAGCAGCCCTTCCAGCTGGGGGCTTGGGGAGACCCAGTACTTC. Its protein product is CASSPSSWGLGETQYF.

V usage is TRBV6-5 and J usage is TRBJ1-1; D unresolved. The CDR3 length is 13 residues. Germline V CDR1 and CDR2: MNHEY, SVGAGI. V was shortened by 7 bases and J by 0 bases, with 9 bases between the two germline ends. CDR3 sequence reads: CASNGLVNTEAFF. Here the CDR3 DNA reads TGTGCCAGCAACGGGTTGGTGAACACTGAAGCTTTCTTT.

On this clone itself: Relative to the germline gene, one junction end is altered; a read error may explain this. This chain joins TRBV5-1 and TRBJ1-3, with 10 bases aligning to TRBD1. CDR1 is SGHRS, CDR2 YFSETQ, per germline. The CDR3 extends over 15 amino acids. The CDR3: CASSSTGGSGNAIYF. In nucleotides, the CDR3 is TGCGCCAGCAGCTCGACAGGGGGCTCTGGAAACGCCATATATTTT.

This clone was counted only a few times. V gene TRBV5-1 combines with J gene TRBJ2-6; the D is unclear. Trimming shortened V by 2 bases and J by 3 bases, and 12 bases separated the two germline ends. The V gene's germline CDR1 is SGHRS and CDR2 YFSETQ. The CDR3 length is 16 residues. The CDR3 region is CASSFLLGYGANVLTF. The CDR3 region has the DNA TGCGCCAGCAGCTTTCTGCTCGGGTATGGGGCCAACGTCCTGACTTTC.

This chain connects TRBV2 to TRBJ1-3, with D hard to call. The V and J ends lost 2 bases and 0 bases respectively, with 8 bases between them. The CDR3 extends over 15 amino acids. The germline V gene encodes CDR1 SNHLY and CDR2 FYNNEI. The CDR3 nucleotides are TGTGCCAGCAGTGAATACGTGAGCTCTGGAAACACCATATATTTT. The encoded protein is CASSEYVSSGNTIYF.

This chain connects TRBV18 to TRBJ2-7, with unresolved D. The CDR3 loop spans 14 amino acids. Germline CDR1 KGHSH, CDR2 LQKENI. V was clipped by 4 bases and J by 2 bases, with 12 bases between them. The CDR3 sequence: CASSQSQKTYEQYF. The CDR3 region has the DNA TGTGCCAGCTCACAGTCTCAGAAAACCTACGAGCAGTACTTC.

The rearrangement uses TRBV25-1 and TRBJ1-6, with D possibly matching TRBD1 (5 bases). The germline CDR1 and CDR2 sequences are MGHDK and SYGVNS. The CDR3 contains 13 residues. The germline V and J ends were trimmed by 6 bases and 10 bases, with 13 bases remaining between them. In DNA form, the CDR3 reads TGTGCCAGCAGCAGGGACTACAGATCACCCCTCCACTTT. This encodes CASSRDYRSPLHF. The variable domain in full, with the rest retrieved from reference TRBV25-1 and TRBJ1-6, is EADIYQTPRYLVIGTGKKITLECSQTMGHDKMYWYQQDPGMELHLIHYSYGVNSTEKGDLSSESTVSRIRTEHFPLTLESARPSHTSQYLCASSRDYRSPLHFGNGTRLTVT.

The V gene is TRBV7-8, the J gene TRBJ2-5; D is unresolved. Germline V gene lookup returns CDR1 SGHVS and CDR2 FQNEAQ. The germline V and J ends were trimmed by 1 base and 0 bases, with 12 bases remaining between them. There are 16 residues in the CDR3. CDR3 in amino acids: CASSLVAGEHQETQYF. The CDR3 DNA reads TGTGCCAGCAGCTTAGTAGCCGGCGAGCACCAAGAGACCCAGTACTTC.

The chain employs TRBV6-1 and TRBJ1-2; D gene unclear. Between the trimmed V and J ends, which lost 2 bases and 5 bases, there was a span of 12 bases. Germline assignment: CDR1 MNHNS and CDR2 SASEGT. The CDR3 consists of 14 residues. In nucleotides, the CDR3 is TGTGCCAGCAGTGAATCCGGCGGGCTTTATGGCTACACCTTC. Translating gives CASSESGGLYGYTF.

The V and J genes are TRBV2 and TRBJ1-4; D possibly corresponds to TRBD1 (6 bases). This CDR3 spans 14 amino acids. Germline V lookup: CDR1 SNHLY, CDR2 FYNNEI. V lost 5 bases and J lost 5, with 12 bases in between. CDR3 protein: CASSSTGRNEKLFF. CDR3 nucleotides: TGTGCCAGCAGTTCGACAGGTAGAAATGAAAAACTGTTTTTT.